This T cell receptor beta chain was retrieved from a study of T cells in women clearing cervical HPV infection. The overall study: For cases, blood was sampled a median 149 days after lesion detection, interquartile range roughly 80 to 200 days.

immunoSEQ multiplex PCR used an average of approximately 1,300 ng genomic DNA. Clones were sequenced by immunoSEQ multiplex PCR, and TCRdb holds only the in-frame ones, with some missing. The sample includes tens of thousands of clones. The CDR3 spans 15 residues. Trimming took 7 bases from V and 11 from J, leaving 21 bases between them. In germline, CDR1 is LNHDA, CDR2 SQIVND (reference sequence). With regard to this clone: Coverage ceases 3 residues before the CDR3 finishes, and the germline J gene fills in the end.

All donors had a single incident cervical HPV16 infection, not prevalent. This sequence joins TRBV19 and TRBJ1-6; D is perhaps TRBD1 (5 bases). Sequenced sample: blood buffy coat. The TCR sequence derives from a woman between 18 and 75 years old with a cervical HPV16 infection that either progressed to CIN3+ or cleared (not recorded which). The CDR3 spells CASTKWGLTVTPLHF. The sequenced CDR3 bases are TGTGCCAGTACCAAATGGGGTTTGACAGTCACACCC.